The clone carrying this T cell receptor (beta chain) was counted many times. The sample comes from a study of early T cells in non-severe SARS-CoV-2 infection. Study details: Unsorted whole blood bulk RNA was sequenced, with unpaired chains.

The CDR3 extends over 13 amino acids. V lost 4 bases and J lost 9, with 10 bases in between. Germline-derived CDR1 and CDR2 are SNHLY and FYNNEI. Individual cDNA molecules each received unique molecular identifiers attached to them. TCRdb itself ran the 5' RACE reads through MiXCR, one entry per CDR3 protein. The sample holds 20,000 to 25,000 distinct CDR3 sequences, approximately 5.1% seen once. The chain employs TRBV2 and TRBJ1-6; unclear D gene. Sequencing input: whole blood. This TCR was recovered from an adult who was a healthcare worker with PCR-confirmed SARS-CoV-2 infection or an uninfected control (not recorded which). This CDR3 is CASSATVPSPLHF. DNA of the CDR3: TGTGCCAGCAGTGCGACTGTCCCTTCACCCCTCCACTTT.